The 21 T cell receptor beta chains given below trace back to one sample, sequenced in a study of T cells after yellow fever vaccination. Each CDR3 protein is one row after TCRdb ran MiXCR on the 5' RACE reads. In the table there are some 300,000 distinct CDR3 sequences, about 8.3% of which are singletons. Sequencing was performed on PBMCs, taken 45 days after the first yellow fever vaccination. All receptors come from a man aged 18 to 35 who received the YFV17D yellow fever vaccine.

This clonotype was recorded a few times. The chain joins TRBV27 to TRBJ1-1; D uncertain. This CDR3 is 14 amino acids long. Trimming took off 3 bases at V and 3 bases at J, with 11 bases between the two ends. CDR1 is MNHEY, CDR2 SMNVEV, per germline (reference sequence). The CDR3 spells CASSFRGDHTEAFF. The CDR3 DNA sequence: TGTGCCAGCAGTTTTCGCGGGGATCACACTGAAGCTTTCTTT.

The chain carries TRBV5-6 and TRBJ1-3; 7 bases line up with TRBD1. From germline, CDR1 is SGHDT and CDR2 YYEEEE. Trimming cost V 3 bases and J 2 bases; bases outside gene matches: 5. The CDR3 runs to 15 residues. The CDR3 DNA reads TGTGCCAGCAGCTCTCTCGACAGGGCTGGAAACACCATATATTTT. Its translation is CASSSLDRAGNTIYF.

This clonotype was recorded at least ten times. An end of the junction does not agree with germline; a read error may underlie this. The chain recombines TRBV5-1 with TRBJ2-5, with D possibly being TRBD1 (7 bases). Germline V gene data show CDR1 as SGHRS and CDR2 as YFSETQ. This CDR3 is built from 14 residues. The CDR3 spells CASSFSGGRETQYF. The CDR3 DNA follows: TGTGCCAGCAGCTTTTCAGGGGGGAGAGAGACCCAGTACTTC.

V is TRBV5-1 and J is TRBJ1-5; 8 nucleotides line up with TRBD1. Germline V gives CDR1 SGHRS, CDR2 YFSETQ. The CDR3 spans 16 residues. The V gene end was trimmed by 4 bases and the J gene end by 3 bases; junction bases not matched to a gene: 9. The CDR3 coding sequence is TGCGCCAGCAGCCCCCGACCGACAGGGGACAATCAGCCCCAGCATTTT. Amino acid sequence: CASSPRPTGDNQPQHF.

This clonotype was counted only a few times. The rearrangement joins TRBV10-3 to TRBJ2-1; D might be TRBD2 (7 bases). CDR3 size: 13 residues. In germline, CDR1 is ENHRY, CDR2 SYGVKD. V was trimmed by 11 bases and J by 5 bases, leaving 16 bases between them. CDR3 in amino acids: CAASGDYNNEQFF. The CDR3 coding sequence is TGTGCCGCATCAGGGGACTACAACAATGAGCAGTTCTTC.

CDR3 protein: CASSLGLAGGLTSTDTQYF. The CDR3 DNA is TGCGCCAGCAGCTTGGGTCTAGCGGGGGGCTTAACTAGCACAGATACGCAGTATTTT. The genes are TRBV5-1 and TRBJ2-3; 11 positions agree with TRBD2. The germline gives CDR1 SGHRS, CDR2 YFSETQ. V lost 0 bases to trimming and J lost 0 bases; unmatched junction nucleotides: 9. This CDR3 region has 19 residues.

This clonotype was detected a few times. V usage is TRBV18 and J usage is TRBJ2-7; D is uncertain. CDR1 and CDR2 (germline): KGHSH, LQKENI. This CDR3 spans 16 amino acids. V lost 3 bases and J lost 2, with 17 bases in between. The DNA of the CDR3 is TGTGCCAGCTCACCCCCAAACCCAGGATCTACCTACGAGCAGTACTTC. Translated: CASSPPNPGSTYEQYF.

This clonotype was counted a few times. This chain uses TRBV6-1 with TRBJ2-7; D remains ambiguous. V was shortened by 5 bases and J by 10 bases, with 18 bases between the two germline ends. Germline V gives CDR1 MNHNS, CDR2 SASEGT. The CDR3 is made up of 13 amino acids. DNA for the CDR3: TGTGCCAGCAGTCTTGTACACCATACTACCCAGTACTTC. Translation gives CASSLVHHTTQYF.

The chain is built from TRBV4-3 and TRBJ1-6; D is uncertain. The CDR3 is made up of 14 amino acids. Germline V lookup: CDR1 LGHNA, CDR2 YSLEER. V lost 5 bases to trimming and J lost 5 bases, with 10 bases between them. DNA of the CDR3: TGCGCCAGCAGCTCGCTACTTGATAATTCACCCCTCCACTTT. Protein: CASSSLLDNSPLHF.

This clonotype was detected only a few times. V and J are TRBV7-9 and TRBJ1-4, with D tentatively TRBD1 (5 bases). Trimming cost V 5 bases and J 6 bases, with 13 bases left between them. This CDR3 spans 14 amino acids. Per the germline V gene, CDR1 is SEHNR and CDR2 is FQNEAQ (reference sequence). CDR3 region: CASSRGRWDEKLFF. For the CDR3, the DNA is TGTGCCAGCAGCCGGGGACGGTGGGATGAAAAACTGTTTTTT.

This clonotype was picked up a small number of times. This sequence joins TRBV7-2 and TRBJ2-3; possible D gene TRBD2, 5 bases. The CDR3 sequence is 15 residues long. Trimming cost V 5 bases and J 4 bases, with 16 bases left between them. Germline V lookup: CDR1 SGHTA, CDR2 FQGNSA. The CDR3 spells CASSPHPDGADTQYF. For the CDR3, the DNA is TGTGCCAGCAGCCCCCACCCGGACGGGGCAGATACGCAGTATTTT.

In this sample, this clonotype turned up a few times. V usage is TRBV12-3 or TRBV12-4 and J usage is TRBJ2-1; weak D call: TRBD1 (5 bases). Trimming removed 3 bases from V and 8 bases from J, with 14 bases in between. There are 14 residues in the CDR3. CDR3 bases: TGTGCCAGCAGTTTTCTAGGGCAGGGTTATGAGCAGTTCTTC. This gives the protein CASSFLGQGYEQFF.

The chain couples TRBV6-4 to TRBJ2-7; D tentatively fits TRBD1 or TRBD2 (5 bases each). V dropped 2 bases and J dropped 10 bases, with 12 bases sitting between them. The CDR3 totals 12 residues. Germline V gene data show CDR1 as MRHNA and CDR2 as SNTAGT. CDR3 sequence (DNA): TGTGCCAGCAGTGACGGGACCGATCCACAGTACGTC. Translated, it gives CASSDGTDPQYV.

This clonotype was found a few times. DNA for the CDR3: TGTGCCAGCAGCTTAACTGGGACACCTTTGAGCAATCAGCCCCAGCATTTT. It encodes CASSLTGTPLSNQPQHF. The rearrangement joins TRBV7-2 to TRBJ1-5; a possible D gene is TRBD1 (6 bases). V was cut by 2 bases and J by 1 base, with 15 bases left in between. The CDR3 is 17 amino acids. The germline V gene encodes CDR1 SGHTA and CDR2 FQGNSA.

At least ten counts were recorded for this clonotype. The CDR3 DNA is TGCGCCAGCAGCTTGGTGGTTAGCGTCGGTGGAGGGGAGCTGTTTTTT. Residues: CASSLVVSVGGGELFF. The chain recombines TRBV5-1 with TRBJ2-2; tentatively, D is TRBD2 (5 bases). Trimming removed 0 bases from V and 8 bases from J, with 17 bases in between. Germline loops: CDR1 SGHRS, CDR2 YFSETQ. This CDR3 has 16 residues.

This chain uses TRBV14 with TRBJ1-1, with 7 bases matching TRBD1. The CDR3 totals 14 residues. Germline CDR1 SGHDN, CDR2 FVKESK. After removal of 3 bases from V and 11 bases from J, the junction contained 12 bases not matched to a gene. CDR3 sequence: CASSQELTGKMAFF. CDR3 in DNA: TGTGCCAGCAGCCAGGAACTGACAGGGAAGATGGCTTTCTTT. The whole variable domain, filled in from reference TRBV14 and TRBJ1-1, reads EAGVTQFPSHSVIEKGQTVTLRCDPISGHDNLYWYRRVMGKEIKFLLHFVKESKQDESGMPNNRFLAERTGGTYSTLKVQPAELEDSGVYFCASSQELTGKMAFFGQGTRLTVV.

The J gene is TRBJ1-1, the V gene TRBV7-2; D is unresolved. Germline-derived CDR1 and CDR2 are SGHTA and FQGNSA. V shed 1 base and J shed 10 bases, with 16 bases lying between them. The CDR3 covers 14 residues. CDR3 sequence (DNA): TGTGCCAGCAGCTTAGATCGGGCCAGAACTATAGCTTTCTTT. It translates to CASSLDRARTIAFF.

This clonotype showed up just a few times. Here the CDR3 DNA reads TGCGCCAGCAGCTTCGATGACTTGGAGCAGTACTTC. It encodes CASSFDDLEQYF. This chain links TRBV5-1 with TRBJ2-7; D call uncertain. The V and J ends lost 2 bases and 7 bases respectively, with 10 bases between them. Germline V gene data show CDR1 as SGHRS and CDR2 as YFSETQ. The CDR3 consists of 12 residues.

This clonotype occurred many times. The CDR3 reads CASSLASTGGEKLFF. The CDR3 DNA is TGCGCCAGCAGCTTGGCCTCGACAGGGGGTGAAAAACTGTTTTTT. The chain joins TRBV5-1 to TRBJ1-4; 9 bases align to TRBD1. The CDR3 is 15 residues long. The germline V gene encodes CDR1 SGHRS and CDR2 YFSETQ. V trimming: 0 bases; J trimming: 7 bases; junction bases outside the gene matches: 4.

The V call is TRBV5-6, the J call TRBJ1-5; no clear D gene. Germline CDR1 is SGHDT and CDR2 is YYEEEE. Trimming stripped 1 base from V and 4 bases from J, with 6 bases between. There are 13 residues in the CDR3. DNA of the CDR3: TGTGCCAGCAGCTTGCGGTGGAATCAGCCCCAGCATTTT. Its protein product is CASSLRWNQPQHF.

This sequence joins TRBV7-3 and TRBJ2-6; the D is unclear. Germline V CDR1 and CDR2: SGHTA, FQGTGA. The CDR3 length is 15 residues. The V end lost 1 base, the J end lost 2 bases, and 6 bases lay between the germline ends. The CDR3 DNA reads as TGTGCCAGCAGCTTAAGAGGACCTGGGGCCAACGTCCTGACTTTC. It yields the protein CASSLRGPGANVLTF. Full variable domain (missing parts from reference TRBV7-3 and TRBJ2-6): GAGVSQTPSNKVTEKGKYVELRCDPISGHTALYWYRQSLGQGPEFLIYFQGTGAADDSGLPNDRFFAVRPEGSVSTLKIQRTERGDSAVYLCASSLRGPGANVLTFGAGSRLTVL.